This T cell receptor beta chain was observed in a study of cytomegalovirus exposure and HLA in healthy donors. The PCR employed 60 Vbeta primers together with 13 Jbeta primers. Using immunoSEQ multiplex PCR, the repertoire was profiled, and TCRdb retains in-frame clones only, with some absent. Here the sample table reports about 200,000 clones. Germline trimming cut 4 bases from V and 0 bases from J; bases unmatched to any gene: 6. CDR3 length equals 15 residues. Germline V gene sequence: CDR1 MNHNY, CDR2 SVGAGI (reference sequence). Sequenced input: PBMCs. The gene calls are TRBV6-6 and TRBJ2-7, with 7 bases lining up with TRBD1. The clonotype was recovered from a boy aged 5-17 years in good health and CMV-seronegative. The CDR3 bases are TGTGCCAGCAGTTCAAGGGGACAGTCCTCCTACGAGCAGTACTTC. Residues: CASSSRGQSSYEQYF.